Each of the 18 T cell receptor beta chains below was sequenced from the same sample in a study of CD8 T cells in Susac syndrome. RNA, at about 0.45 to 1 ug, was reverse transcribed with random hexamers. TCRdb re-called the immunoSEQ multiplex PCR reads with MiXCR, one entry per CDR3 protein. Here the sample spans under 110,000 distinct CDR3 sequences, 94% being singletons. Material: CD8+ T cells from PBMCs. The source of these receptors is a human donor with Susac syndrome.

V usage is TRBV7-2 and J usage is TRBJ1-1, with a tentative D call TRBD1 (5 bases). This CDR3 is built from 15 residues. Germline V lookup: CDR1 SGHTA, CDR2 FQGNSA. V was trimmed by 5 bases and J by 5 bases, leaving 18 bases between them. The CDR3 nucleotides are TGTGCCAGCAGCCTAAGGGAAGGGCGGGGGACTGAAGCTTTCTTT. It translates to CASSLREGRGTEAFF.

The chain employs TRBV9 and TRBJ1-1, with 9 bases that match TRBD1. V was clipped by 1 base and J by 4 bases; unmatched bases: 8. CDR1 is SGDLS and CDR2 is YYNGEE in the germline V gene. The CDR3 is 16 residues long. The CDR3 loop is CASSVSIQGAITEAFF. The CDR3 nucleotides read TGTGCCAGCAGCGTATCCATACAGGGGGCTATCACTGAAGCTTTCTTT.

The genes are TRBV5-6 and TRBJ2-4; D possibly corresponds to TRBD2 (6 bases). V shed 4 bases and J shed 1 base, with 15 bases lying between them. The CDR3 loop spans 16 amino acids. Germline CDR1 reads SGHDT; CDR2 reads YYEEEE. CDR3 nucleotides: TGTGCCAGCAGCCCCGGGACTGGGAGGGCCAAAAACATTCAGTACTTC. It codes for CASSPGTGRAKNIQYF.

J is TRBJ1-2 and V is TRBV9; unclear D gene. V lost 0 bases, J lost 8 bases, and 14 bases lay in between. This CDR3 spans 14 amino acids. Germline CDR1 reads SGDLS; CDR2 reads YYNGEE. The CDR3 region is CASSVGGGLKGYTF. In DNA form, the CDR3 reads TGTGCCAGCAGCGTAGGTGGTGGGTTAAAAGGCTACACCTTC.

The chain employs TRBV13 and TRBJ2-2, with D tentatively TRBD1 (6 bases). From germline, CDR1 is PRHDT and CDR2 FYEKMQ (reference sequence). There are 16 residues in the CDR3. V lost 5 bases and J lost 5, with 18 bases in between. CDR3 protein: CASSAHQGRVTGELFF. CDR3 nucleotides: TGTGCCAGCAGCGCCCATCAGGGGCGGGTTACCGGGGAGCTGTTTTTT.

The chain employs TRBV4-1 and TRBJ2-1; 9 positions match TRBD2. The CDR3 loop spans 16 amino acids. The germline V gene encodes CDR1 MGHRA and CDR2 YSYEKL. The junction had 14 bases not matched to a gene; V was cut back by 4 bases and J by 10 bases. The CDR3 sequence is CASSPSSSGGPMEQFF. CDR3 sequence (DNA): TGCGCCAGCAGCCCCTCCTCCAGCGGGGGGCCAATGGAGCAGTTCTTC.

This rearrangement joins TRBV12-3 or TRBV12-4 to TRBJ2-3; D not resolved. This CDR3 is built from 11 residues. Trimming shortened V by 3 bases and J by 6 bases, and 4 bases separated the two germline ends. CDR3 sequence: CASSFEDTQYF. The CDR3 region has the DNA TGTGCCAGCAGTTTCGAGGATACGCAGTATTTT.

The chain is built from TRBV7-9 and TRBJ2-7; 7 bases line up with TRBD1. Per germline, CDR1 SEHNR and CDR2 FQNEAQ (reference sequence). The V and J ends lost 5 bases and 2 bases, in that order; junction bases with no gene match: 0. This CDR3 is built from 12 residues. The CDR3 reads CASSQGAYEQYF. The CDR3 DNA follows: TGTGCCAGCAGCCAGGGGGCCTACGAGCAGTACTTC.

The CDR3 sequence: CASSVGQGPETQYF. CDR3 sequence (DNA): TGTGCCAGCAGCGTCGGACAGGGGCCGGAGACCCAGTACTTC. The V and J genes are TRBV9 and TRBJ2-5; TRBD1 matches 9 bases. Trimming cost V 2 bases and J 5 bases; bases outside gene matches: 4. The CDR3 length is 14 residues. The germline CDR1 and CDR2 sequences are SGDLS and YYNGEE.

The chain carries TRBV9 and TRBJ1-5; D gene unclear. CDR1 is SGDLS and CDR2 is YYNGEE in the germline V gene. Trimming removed 3 bases from V and 7 bases from J, with 11 bases in between. CDR3 length: 13 residues. The CDR3 sequence: CASSAGVSQPQHF. CDR3 nucleotide sequence: TGTGCCAGCAGCGCAGGAGTTAGCCAGCCCCAGCATTTT.

This clonotype was counted between two and nine times. The V gene is TRBV4-2, the J gene TRBJ1-3; no clear D. This CDR3 region has 12 residues. Per the germline V gene, CDR1 is LGHNA and CDR2 is YNFKEQ. V lost 4 bases and J lost 8, with 9 bases in between. CDR3 sequence (DNA): TGTGCCAGCAGCCCAGTGGGCGACACCATATATTTT. This gives the protein CASSPVGDTIYF.

This clonotype was counted once. The CDR3 loop is CASKLAGAETQYF. CDR3 bases: TGTGCCAGCAAACTAGCGGGAGCAGAGACCCAGTACTTC. V usage is TRBV14 and J usage is TRBJ2-5; 11 nucleotides line up with TRBD2. Germline V CDR1 and CDR2: SGHDN, FVKESK. The CDR3 is 13 amino acids. With 7 bases clipped from V and 4 bases from J, the junction kept 2 bases outside the gene matches.

CDR3 coding DNA: TGTGCCAGTAGTATGGCCCTGAATCAGCCCCAGCATTTT. Its protein product is CASSMALNQPQHF. This chain uses TRBV19 with TRBJ1-5; unclear D gene. The CDR3 extends over 13 amino acids. Per the germline V gene, CDR1 is LNHDA and CDR2 is SQIVND (reference sequence). V was trimmed by 3 bases and J by 4 bases, leaving 7 bases between them.

The chain combines TRBV6-5 with TRBJ1-5, with D possibly being TRBD1 (5 bases). V lost 5 bases, J lost 0 bases, and 11 bases lay in between. The CDR3 extends over 15 amino acids. Germline assignment: CDR1 MNHEY and CDR2 SVGAGI. CDR3 amino acids: CASSQGGGSNQPQHF. The CDR3 nucleotides are TGTGCCAGCAGTCAGGGAGGTGGTAGCAATCAGCCCCAGCATTTT.

The chain couples TRBV5-4 to TRBJ1-1; TRBD1 agrees at 8 bases. Germline V gene data show CDR1 as SGHNT and CDR2 as YYREEE (reference sequence). The J segment lost 5 bases and the V segment lost 2 bases, leaving 11 bases of the junction unmatched. The CDR3 runs to 16 residues. The CDR3 DNA follows: TGTGCCAGCAGCTTAGGGGCAGGGGGCGTTGGTACTGAAGCTTTCTTT. This translates into CASSLGAGGVGTEAFF.

The rearrangement uses TRBV19 and TRBJ2-2; D is perhaps TRBD1 (6 bases). Germline V CDR1 and CDR2: LNHDA, SQIVND (reference sequence). Deletions cut 2 bases from V and 6 bases from J, with 10 bases between. CDR3 size: 14 residues. The CDR3 DNA follows: TGTGCCAGTAGTATACAGGGGATGGCCGGGGAGCTGTTTTTT. Its protein product is CASSIQGMAGELFF.

In DNA form, the CDR3 reads TGTGCCAGCAGCGGATCACTAGCCACGTCGGTAGATACGCAGTATTTT. Protein product: CASSGSLATSVDTQYF. J is TRBJ2-3 and V is TRBV9, with D possibly TRBD2 on 6 matching bases. Germline V CDR1 and CDR2: SGDLS, YYNGEE. The CDR3 runs 16 residues. Between the trimmed V and J ends, which lost 3 bases and 5 bases, there was a span of 19 bases.

This chain connects TRBV4-1 to TRBJ2-3; D is unresolved. Trimming stripped 2 bases from V and 1 base from J, with 4 bases between. The CDR3 covers 13 residues. Germline assignment: CDR1 MGHRA and CDR2 YSYEKL. The DNA of the CDR3 is TGCGCCAGCAGCCAAATCGGCACAGATACGCAGTATTTT. Translation gives CASSQIGTDTQYF.